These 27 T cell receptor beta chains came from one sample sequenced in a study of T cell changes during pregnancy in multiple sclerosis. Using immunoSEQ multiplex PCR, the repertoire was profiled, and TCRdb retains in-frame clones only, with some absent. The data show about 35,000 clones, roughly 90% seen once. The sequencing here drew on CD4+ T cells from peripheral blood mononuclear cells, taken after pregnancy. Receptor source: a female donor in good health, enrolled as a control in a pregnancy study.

CDR3 amino acids: CASRMSSGRTEAFF. Written as DNA, the CDR3 is TGTGCCAGCAGGATGTCTTCGGGGAGGACTGAAGCTTTCTTT. The chain recombines TRBV28 with TRBJ1-1; D unresolved. Germline CDR1 and CDR2: MDHEN and SYDVKM. The CDR3 runs 14 residues. V lost 6 bases and J lost 5, with 16 bases in between.

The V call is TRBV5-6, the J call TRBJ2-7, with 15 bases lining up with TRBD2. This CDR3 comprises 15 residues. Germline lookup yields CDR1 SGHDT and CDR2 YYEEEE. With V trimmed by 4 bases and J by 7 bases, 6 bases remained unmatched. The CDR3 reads CASSRTSGGAREQYF. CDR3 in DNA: TGTGCCAGCAGCAGGACTAGCGGGGGGGCGCGGGAGCAGTACTTC.

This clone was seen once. The CDR3: CASSFRGTGELFF. CDR3 sequence (DNA): TGTGCCAGCAGCTTTAGGGGCACCGGGGAGCTGTTTTTT. This chain uses TRBV5-4 with TRBJ2-2; D might be TRBD1 (5 bases). CDR1 is SGHNT and CDR2 is YYREEE in the germline V gene (reference sequence). Trimming shortened V by 2 bases and J by 4 bases, and 6 bases separated the two germline ends. The CDR3 loop spans 13 amino acids.

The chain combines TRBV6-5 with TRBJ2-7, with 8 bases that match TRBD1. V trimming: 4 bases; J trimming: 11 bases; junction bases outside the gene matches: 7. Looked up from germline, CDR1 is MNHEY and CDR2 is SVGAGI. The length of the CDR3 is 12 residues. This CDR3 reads CASSFLQGEEYF. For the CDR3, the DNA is TGTGCCAGCAGTTTCCTACAGGGGGAGGAGTACTTC.

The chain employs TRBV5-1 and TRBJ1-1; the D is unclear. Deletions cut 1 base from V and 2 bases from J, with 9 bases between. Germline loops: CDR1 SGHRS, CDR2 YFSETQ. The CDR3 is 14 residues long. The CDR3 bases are TGCGCCAGCAGCTTGTCCTCACAAAACACTGAAGCTTTCTTT. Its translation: CASSLSSQNTEAFF.

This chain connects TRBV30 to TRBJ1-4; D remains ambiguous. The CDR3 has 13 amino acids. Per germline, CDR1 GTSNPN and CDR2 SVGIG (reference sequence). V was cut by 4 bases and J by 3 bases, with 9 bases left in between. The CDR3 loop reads CAWTDRANEKLFF. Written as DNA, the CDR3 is TGTGCCTGGACAGATCGGGCTAATGAAAAACTGTTTTTT.

The CDR3 nucleotides are TGTGCCAGCAGCTTAGGGCCTTTTAGCCGGCAGACCCAGTACTTC. Its translation is CASSLGPFSRQTQYF. The V call is TRBV7-2, the J call TRBJ2-5; D is ambiguous. CDR1 and CDR2 (germline): SGHTA, FQGNSA. V was clipped by 1 base and J by 6 bases, with 15 bases between them. This CDR3 region has 15 residues.

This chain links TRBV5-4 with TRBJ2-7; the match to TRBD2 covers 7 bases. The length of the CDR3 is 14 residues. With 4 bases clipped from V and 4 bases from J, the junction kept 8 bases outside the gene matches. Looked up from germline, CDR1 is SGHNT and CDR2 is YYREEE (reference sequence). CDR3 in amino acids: CASSSPGGGYEQYF. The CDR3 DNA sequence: TGTGCCAGCAGCAGTCCGGGAGGAGGATACGAGCAGTACTTC.

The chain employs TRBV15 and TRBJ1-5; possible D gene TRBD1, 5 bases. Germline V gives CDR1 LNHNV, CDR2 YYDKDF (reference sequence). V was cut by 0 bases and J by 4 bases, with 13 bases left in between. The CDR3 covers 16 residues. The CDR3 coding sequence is TGTGCCACCAGCAGAGATCTTAGGGGTTGGAATCAGCCCCAGCATTTT. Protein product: CATSRDLRGWNQPQHF. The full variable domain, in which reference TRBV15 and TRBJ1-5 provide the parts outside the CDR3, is DAMVIQNPRYQVTQFGKPVTLSCSQTLNHNVMYWYQQKSSQAPKLLFHYYDKDFNNEADTPDNFQSRRPNTSFCFLDIRSPGLGDTAMYLCATSRDLRGWNQPQHFGDGTRLSIL.

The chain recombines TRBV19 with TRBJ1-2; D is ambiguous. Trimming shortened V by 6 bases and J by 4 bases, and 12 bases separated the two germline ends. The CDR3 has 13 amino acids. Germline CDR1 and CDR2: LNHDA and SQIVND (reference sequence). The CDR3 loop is CASRTQRSYGYTF. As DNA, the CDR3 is TGTGCCAGTAGAACCCAGAGGAGCTATGGCTACACCTTC.

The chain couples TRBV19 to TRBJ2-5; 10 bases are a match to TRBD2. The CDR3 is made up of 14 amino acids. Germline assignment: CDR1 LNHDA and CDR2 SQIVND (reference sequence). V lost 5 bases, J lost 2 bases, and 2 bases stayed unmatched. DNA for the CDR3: TGTGCCAGTAGTTTGACTAGCGGGCAAGAGACCCAGTACTTC. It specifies CASSLTSGQETQYF.

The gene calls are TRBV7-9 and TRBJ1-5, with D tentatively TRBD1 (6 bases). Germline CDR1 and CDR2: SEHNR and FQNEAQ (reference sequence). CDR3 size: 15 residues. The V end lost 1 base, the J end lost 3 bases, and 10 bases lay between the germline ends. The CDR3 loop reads CASSLEGDTNQPQHF. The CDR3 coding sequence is TGTGCCAGCAGCTTAGAGGGGGACACCAATCAGCCCCAGCATTTT.

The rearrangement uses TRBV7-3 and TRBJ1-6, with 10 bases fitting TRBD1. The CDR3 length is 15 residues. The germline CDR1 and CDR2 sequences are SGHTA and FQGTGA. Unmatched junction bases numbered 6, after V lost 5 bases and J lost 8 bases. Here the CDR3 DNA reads TGTGCCAGCAGCCCGACAGGGGGCAAGGATTCACCCCTCCACTTT. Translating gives CASSPTGGKDSPLHF.

The CDR3: CASSLAQGYEQYF. CDR3 in DNA: TGCGCCAGCAGCTTGGCCCAGGGTTACGAGCAGTACTTC. The V call is TRBV5-1, the J call TRBJ2-7, with a possible D match to TRBD1 (5 bases). Trimming left V 0 bases short and J 4 bases short, with 8 bases between. The CDR3 sequence is 13 residues long. Germline-derived CDR1 and CDR2 are SGHRS and YFSETQ.

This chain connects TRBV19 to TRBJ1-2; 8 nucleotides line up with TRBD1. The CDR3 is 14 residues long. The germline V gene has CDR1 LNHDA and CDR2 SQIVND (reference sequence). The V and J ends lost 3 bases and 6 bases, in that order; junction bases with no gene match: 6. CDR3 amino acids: CASSMSGGIDGYTF. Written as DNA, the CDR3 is TGTGCCAGTAGTATGTCAGGGGGCATTGATGGCTACACCTTC.

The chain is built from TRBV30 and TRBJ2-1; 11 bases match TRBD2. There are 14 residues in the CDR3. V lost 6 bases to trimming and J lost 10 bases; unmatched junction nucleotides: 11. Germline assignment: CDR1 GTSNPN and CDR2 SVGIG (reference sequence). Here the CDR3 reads CACLTSGSSGEQFF. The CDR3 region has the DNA TGTGCCTGCCTCACTAGCGGGAGTTCCGGCGAGCAGTTCTTC.

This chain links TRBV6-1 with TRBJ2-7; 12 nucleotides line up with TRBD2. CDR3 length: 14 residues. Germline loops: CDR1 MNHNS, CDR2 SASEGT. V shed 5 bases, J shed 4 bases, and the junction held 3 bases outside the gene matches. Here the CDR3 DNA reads TGTGCCAGCAGTCGACTAGCGGGAGAATACGAGCAGTACTTC. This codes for CASSRLAGEYEQYF.

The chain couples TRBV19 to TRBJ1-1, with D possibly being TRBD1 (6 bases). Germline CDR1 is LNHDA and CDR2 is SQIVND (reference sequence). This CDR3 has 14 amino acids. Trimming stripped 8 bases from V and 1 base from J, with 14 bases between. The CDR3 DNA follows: TGTGCCAGTCTTCCGGGGGGGCAGAACACTGAAGCTTTCTTT. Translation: CASLPGGQNTEAFF.

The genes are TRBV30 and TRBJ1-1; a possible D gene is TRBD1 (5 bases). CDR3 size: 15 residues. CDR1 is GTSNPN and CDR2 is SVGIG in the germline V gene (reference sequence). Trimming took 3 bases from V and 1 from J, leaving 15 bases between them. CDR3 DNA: TGTGCCTGGAGAGGCCTAGGGGAAGAGAACACTGAAGCTTTCTTT. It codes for CAWRGLGEENTEAFF.

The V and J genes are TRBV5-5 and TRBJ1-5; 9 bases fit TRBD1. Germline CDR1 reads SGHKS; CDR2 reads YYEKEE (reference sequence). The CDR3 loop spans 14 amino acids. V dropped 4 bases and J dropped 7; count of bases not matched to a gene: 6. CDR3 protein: CASSLTGGQQPQHF. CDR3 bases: TGTGCCAGCAGCCTCACAGGGGGCCAGCAGCCCCAGCATTTT.

The CDR3 DNA is TGTGCCAGCAGTGAAACAACAGGGGGCGGTGAAGCTTTCTTT. Amino acid sequence: CASSETTGGGEAFF. V is TRBV2 and J is TRBJ1-1; 9 bases map to TRBD1. The CDR3 is 14 residues long. V shed 2 bases and J 7 bases; nucleotides not matched to a gene: 5. Germline V gene sequence: CDR1 SNHLY, CDR2 FYNNEI.

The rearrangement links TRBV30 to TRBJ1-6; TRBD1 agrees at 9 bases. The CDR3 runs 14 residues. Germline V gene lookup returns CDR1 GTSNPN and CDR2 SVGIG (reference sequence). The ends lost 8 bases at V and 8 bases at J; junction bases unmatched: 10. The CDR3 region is CAASHRGLDSPLHF. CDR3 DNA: TGTGCCGCCTCACACAGGGGGCTAGATTCACCCCTCCACTTT.

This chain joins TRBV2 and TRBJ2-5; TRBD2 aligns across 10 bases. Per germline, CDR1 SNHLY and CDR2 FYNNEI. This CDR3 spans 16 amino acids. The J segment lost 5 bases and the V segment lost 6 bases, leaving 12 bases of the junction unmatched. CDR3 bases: TGTGCCAGCAGCCGCAAGGGCCTAGCGGGAGAGGAGACCCAGTACTTC. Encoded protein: CASSRKGLAGEETQYF.

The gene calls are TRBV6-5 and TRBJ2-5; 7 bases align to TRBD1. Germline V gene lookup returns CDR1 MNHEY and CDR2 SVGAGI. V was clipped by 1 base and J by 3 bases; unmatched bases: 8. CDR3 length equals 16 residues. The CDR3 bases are TGTGCCAGCAGTTACTTAGGGGGCGCGAGGGAAGAGACCCAGTACTTC. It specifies CASSYLGGAREETQYF.

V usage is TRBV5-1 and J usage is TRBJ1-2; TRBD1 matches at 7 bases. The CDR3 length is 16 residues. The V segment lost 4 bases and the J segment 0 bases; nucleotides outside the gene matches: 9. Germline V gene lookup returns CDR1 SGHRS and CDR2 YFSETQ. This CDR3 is CASSTGTELTNYGYTF. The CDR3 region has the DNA TGCGCCAGCAGCACCGGGACAGAGCTGACTAACTATGGCTACACCTTC.

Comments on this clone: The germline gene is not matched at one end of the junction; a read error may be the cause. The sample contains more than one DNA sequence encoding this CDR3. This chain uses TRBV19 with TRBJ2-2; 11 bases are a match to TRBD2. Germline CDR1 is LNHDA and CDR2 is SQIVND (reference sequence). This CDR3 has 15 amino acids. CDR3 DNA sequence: TGTGCCAGTACCAAAGGGACTAGCGGTTCCGGGGAACTGTTTTTT. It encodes CASTKGTSGSGELFF.

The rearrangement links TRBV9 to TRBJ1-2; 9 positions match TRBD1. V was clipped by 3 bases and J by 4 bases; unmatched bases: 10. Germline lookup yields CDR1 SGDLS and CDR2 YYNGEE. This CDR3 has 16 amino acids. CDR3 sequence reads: CASSGGTGGAAYGYTF. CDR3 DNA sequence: TGTGCCAGCAGCGGAGGAACAGGGGGCGCCGCCTATGGCTACACCTTC. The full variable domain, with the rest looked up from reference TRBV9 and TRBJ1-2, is DSGVTQTPKHLITATGQRVTLRCSPRSGDLSVYWYQQSLDQGLQFLIQYYNGEERAKGNILERFSAQQFPDLHSELNLSSLELGDSALYFCASSGGTGGAAYGYTFGSGTRLTVV.